What follows describes a single T cell receptor (beta chain). Its antigen is currently unknown. Clones were sequenced by immunoSEQ multiplex PCR, and TCRdb holds only the in-frame ones, with some missing. The profile shows approximately 24,000 clones, around nine tenths of them singletons. This entry belongs to a study of monozygotic twins with cystic fibrosis. Broader study findings: No link emerged between shared CDR3 counts and age, concordance or severity. Low clonality (median 0.0095) suggested a mostly naive repertoire.

The CDR3 runs to 15 residues. V lost 0 bases, J lost 1 base, and 2 bases stayed unmatched. Germline V gene lookup returns CDR1 SGHDT and CDR2 YYEEEE. The chain carries TRBV5-6 and TRBJ1-2; 8 bases line up with TRBD1. The specimen sequenced was blood. The origin of this receptor is a woman aged 25 to 45 with cystic fibrosis. The CDR3 reads CASSLGDRFNYGYTF. CDR3 nucleotide sequence: TGTGCCAGCAGCTTGGGGGACAGGTTTAACTATGGCTACACCTTC.